This entry lists 4 T cell receptor beta chains sequenced from one sample in a study of T cell responses to AZD1222 COVID-19 vaccine (dated by TCRdb to the early 2020s). The library was built by means of the immunoSEQ multiplex PCR assay. As stored in TCRdb, this immuneACCESS dataset retains in-frame rearrangements with V and J assigned. A fraction of the clones does not appear; measured against another copy, unresolved V genes explain less than half of the discrepancy, and the remainder lacks a known reason. The sample table records 160,000 or so clones; less than 90% of these occur just once. The ten largest clones capture approximately 7% of the sample. The sample's time point, from its label and the paper: sample from adult after SARS-CoV-2 infection, after symptom onset. Sequenced material: peripheral blood, taken after recovery from COVID-19. All receptors derive from an adult who had recovered from COVID-19.

CDR3 in amino acids: CASSEPGRLSTEAFF. Written as DNA, the CDR3 is TGTGCCAGCAGTGAACCAGGACGGCTGAGCACTGAAGCTTTCTTT. The J gene is TRBJ1-1, the V gene TRBV6-1; D is ambiguous. V lost 2 bases and J lost 4, with 14 bases in between. The CDR3 is 15 amino acids. CDR1 and CDR2 from the germline V gene are MNHNS and SASEGT.

The rearrangement links TRBV7-9 to TRBJ1-1, with TRBD1 identical over 7 bases. Germline V gives CDR1 SEHNR, CDR2 FQNEAQ (reference sequence). V lost 4 bases, J lost 11 bases, and 10 bases stayed unmatched. The CDR3 is made up of 13 amino acids. This CDR3 is CASSSTPGQKAFF. The DNA of the CDR3 is TGTGCCAGCAGCTCAACCCCGGGACAGAAGGCTTTCTTT.

This chain links TRBV6-5 with TRBJ1-2; D remains unclear. CDR3 length: 15 residues. Germline V gene sequence: CDR1 MNHEY, CDR2 SVGAGI. V dropped 7 bases and J dropped 3 bases, with 18 bases sitting between them. CDR3 sequence (DNA): TGTGCCAGCACGAGAGGGAGTGAGTCCCACTATGGCTACACCTTC. It specifies CASTRGSESHYGYTF.

This chain links TRBV7-2 with TRBJ1-5; 8 bases map to TRBD1. CDR1 is SGHTA, CDR2 FQGNSA, per germline. The CDR3 sequence is 13 residues long. V shed 7 bases, J shed 5 bases, and the junction held 4 bases outside the gene matches. The CDR3 coding sequence is TGTGCCAGCAACATACAGGGGGATCAGCCCCAGCATTTT. Its translation is CASNIQGDQPQHF.